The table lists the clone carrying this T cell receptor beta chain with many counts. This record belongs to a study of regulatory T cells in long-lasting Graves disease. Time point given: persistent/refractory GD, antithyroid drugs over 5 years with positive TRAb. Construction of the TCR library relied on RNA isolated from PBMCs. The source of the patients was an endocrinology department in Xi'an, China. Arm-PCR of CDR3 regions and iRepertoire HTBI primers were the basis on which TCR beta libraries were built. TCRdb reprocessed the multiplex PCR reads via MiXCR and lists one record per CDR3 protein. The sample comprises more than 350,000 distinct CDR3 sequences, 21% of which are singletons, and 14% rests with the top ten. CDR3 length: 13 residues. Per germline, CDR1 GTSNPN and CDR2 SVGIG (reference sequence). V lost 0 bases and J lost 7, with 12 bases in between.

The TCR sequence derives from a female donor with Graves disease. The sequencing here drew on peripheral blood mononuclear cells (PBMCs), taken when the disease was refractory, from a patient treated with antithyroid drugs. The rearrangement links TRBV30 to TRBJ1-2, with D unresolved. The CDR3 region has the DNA TGTGCCTGGAGTGTACACCCAGGCCGTGGCTACACCTTC. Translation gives CAWSVHPGRGYTF. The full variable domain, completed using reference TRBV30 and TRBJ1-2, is SQTIHQWPATLVQPVGSPLSLECTVEGTSNPNLYWYRQAAGRGLQLLFYSVGIGQISSEVPQNLSASRPQDRQFILSSKKLLLSDSGFYLCAWSVHPGRGYTFGSGTRLTVV.